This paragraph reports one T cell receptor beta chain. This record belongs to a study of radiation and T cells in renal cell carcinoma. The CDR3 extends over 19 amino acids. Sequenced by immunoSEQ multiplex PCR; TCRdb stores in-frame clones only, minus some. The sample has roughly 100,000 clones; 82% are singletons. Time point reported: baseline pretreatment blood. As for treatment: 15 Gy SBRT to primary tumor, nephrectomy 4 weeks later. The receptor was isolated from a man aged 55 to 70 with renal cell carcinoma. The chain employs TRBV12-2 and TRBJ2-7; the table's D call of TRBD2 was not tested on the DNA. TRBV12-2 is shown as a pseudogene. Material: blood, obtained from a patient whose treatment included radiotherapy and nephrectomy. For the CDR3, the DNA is TGTGCAAGTCGCTTAACGGGACTAACCAGGACTAGCGGGCCCTACGAGCAGTACTTC. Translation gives CASRLTGLTRTSGPYEQYF.